Following are 12 T cell receptor beta chains from one sample sequenced in a study of T cell repertoires in cytomegalovirus infection. TCRdb recomputed calls from the reads with MiXCR, one row per CDR3 protein. The data hold 200,000 to 300,000 distinct CDR3 sequences, with roughly 12% observed a single time. The sample taken for sequencing was PBMCs. These receptors all come from a human donor in good health (CMV status not recorded). Some clones in this sample may be carry-over from other donors' samples.

The rearrangement links TRBV20-1 to TRBJ1-4; D is ambiguous. Germline lookup yields CDR1 DFQATT and CDR2 SNEGSKA (reference sequence). The CDR3 loop spans 13 amino acids. V gave up 6 bases and J gave up 4 bases, with 12 bases separating them. Written as DNA, the CDR3 is TGCAGTGCCCTAACCGGGATTAATGAAAAACTGTTTTTT. It translates to CSALTGINEKLFF.

V is TRBV30 and J is TRBJ2-1; 7 bases fit TRBD2. Per the germline V gene, CDR1 is GTSNPN and CDR2 is SVGIG (reference sequence). The junction had 9 bases not matched to a gene; V was cut back by 2 bases and J by 8 bases. CDR3 size: 14 residues. CDR3 amino acids: CAWSYSGGGDEQFF. The CDR3 DNA reads as TGTGCCTGGAGTTATTCGGGGGGAGGAGATGAGCAGTTCTTC.

This clonotype showed up many times. The chain joins TRBV18 to TRBJ2-1; TRBD1 is a possible D gene (5 bases). The germline V and J ends were trimmed by 6 bases and 6 bases, with 15 bases remaining between them. Germline V gene lookup returns CDR1 KGHSH and CDR2 LQKENI. The CDR3 consists of 14 residues. The CDR3 loop reads CASSSGQGPNEQFF. The CDR3, as DNA: TGTGCCAGCTCCTCAGGGCAGGGCCCCAATGAGCAGTTCTTC.

In its sample, this clonotype was seen many times. The chain combines TRBV6-2 or TRBV6-3 with TRBJ2-7; 9 bases map to TRBD2. The CDR3 has 15 amino acids. The germline V gene has CDR1 MNHEY and CDR2 SVGEGT. V lost 7 bases and J lost 6; bases outside the gene matches: 13. The CDR3 DNA reads TGTGCCAGCAACCTCCCGGGACTAGCTCTCTCCGAGCAGTACTTC. Residues: CASNLPGLALSEQYF.

This clonotype was counted many times. V and J are TRBV6-1 and TRBJ1-6; 9 bases are a match to TRBD1. The germline V gene encodes CDR1 MNHNS and CDR2 SASEGT. The CDR3 is made up of 15 amino acids. After removal of 7 bases from V and 7 bases from J, the junction contained 8 bases not matched to a gene. The chain's CDR3 is CASTRDRDENSPLHF. In DNA form, the CDR3 reads TGTGCCAGCACCAGGGACAGGGATGAGAATTCACCCCTCCACTTT.

This clonotype was seen more than once but under ten times. The chain combines TRBV12-3 or TRBV12-4 with TRBJ2-7; 10 positions agree with TRBD1. The trim removed 6 bases at V and 5 bases at J, leaving 7 bases unmatched. The CDR3 has 14 amino acids. This CDR3 is CASSPGQGFHEQYF. As DNA, the CDR3 is TGTGCCAGCAGCCCGGGACAGGGGTTCCACGAGCAGTACTTC.

This clonotype was seen repeatedly, ten times or more. The genes are TRBV6-5 and TRBJ1-2; D is unclear. The CDR3 contains 14 residues. The germline gives CDR1 MNHEY, CDR2 SVGAGI. Trimming left V 5 bases short and J 2 bases short, with 12 bases between. CDR3 nucleotide sequence: TGTGCCAGCAGTCTGGACCAAGGGAACTATGGCTACACCTTC. Translated: CASSLDQGNYGYTF.

There are a few counts of this clonotype. CDR3 in amino acids: CASSLQTGLNTEAFF. CDR3 sequence (DNA): TGTGCCAGCAGTCTCCAGACAGGCTTGAACACTGAAGCTTTCTTT. The chain has TRBV12-3 or TRBV12-4 and TRBJ1-1; tentatively, D is TRBD1 (6 bases). CDR3 size: 15 residues. V was cut by 5 bases and J by 0 bases, with 13 bases left in between.

In its sample, this clonotype was seen a few times. DNA of the CDR3: TGTGCCAGCAGTGTCCTCTCAGGGACAACCAGACGGGGAAATGAAAAACTGTTTTTT. Encoded protein: CASSVLSGTTRRGNEKLFF. This chain joins TRBV28 and TRBJ1-4; weak D call: TRBD1 (6 bases). The germline gives CDR1 MDHEN, CDR2 SYDVKM. Trimming pared 5 bases from V and 5 bases from J, leaving 27 bases between. The CDR3 runs 19 residues.

This clonotype was observed at least ten times. The chain combines TRBV7-2 with TRBJ2-5; 7 bases align to TRBD2. The CDR3 loop spans 13 amino acids. The ends lost 5 bases at V and 5 bases at J; junction bases unmatched: 5. The germline V gene has CDR1 SGHTA and CDR2 FQGNSA. CDR3 coding DNA: TGTGCCAGCAGCCGCGGGACTATCGAGACCCAGTACTTC. Protein: CASSRGTIETQYF.

This clonotype was recorded at least ten times. The rearrangement links TRBV20-1 to TRBJ2-7, with TRBD2 matching 8 bases. There are 13 residues in the CDR3. V dropped 6 bases and J dropped 5; count of bases not matched to a gene: 9. Looked up from germline, CDR1 is DFQATT and CDR2 is SNEGSKA (reference sequence). Written as DNA, the CDR3 is TGCAGTGCATTACGGACTAGCCAGGACGAGCAGTACTTC. Protein: CSALRTSQDEQYF.

This chain uses TRBV5-1 with TRBJ2-3; D is unclear. Germline CDR1 is SGHRS and CDR2 is YFSETQ. This CDR3 comprises 14 residues. Trimming took off 3 bases at V and 4 bases at J, with 12 bases between the two ends. The CDR3 is CASSSTSLSDTQYF. The CDR3 DNA follows: TGCGCCAGCAGCTCCACTTCACTCTCAGATACGCAGTATTTT.